This T cell receptor beta chain was obtained from a study of beta chain features in type 1 diabetes. For the study at large: The study found patients and healthy donors alike in age, gender and cell yields. Study findings and constraints: The similarity of naive, central memory and Treg TCRB repertoires appeared greater among patients than among healthy donors.

Remarks on this clone: Its specificity is unknown.

Sequencing targeted expressed TCRB transcripts, as all isolated RNA had been reverse transcribed. Generated by immunoSEQ multiplex PCR, the TCRdb table keeps only in-frame clones and is missing some. Found here are about 340,000 clones, less than 10% of them singletons; the top ten hold around 0.44%. This CDR3 is 15 amino acids long. Germline V lookup: CDR1 SGDLS, CDR2 YYNGEE. J gave up 1 base and V 0 bases, and 4 bases lay outside the gene matches. Donors underwent one heparinised blood draw, approximately 120 mL on average. Material: central memory CD4+ T cells from blood. The chain recombines TRBV9 with TRBJ2-7, with 7 bases identical to TRBD2. The sequence derives from a woman aged 18-30 years in good health. The CDR3 nucleotides are TGTGCCAGCAGCGTAGATGCTAGCGGTTCCTACGAGCAGTACTTC. As protein: CASSVDASGSYEQYF. The complete variable domain, with remaining parts taken from reference TRBV9 and TRBJ2-7, reads DSGVTQTPKHLITATGQRVTLRCSPRSGDLSVYWYQQSLDQGLQFLIQYYNGEERAKGNILERFSAQQFPDLHSELNLSSLELGDSALYFCASSVDASGSYEQYFGPGTRLTVT.